Below, 32 T cell receptor beta chains from the same sample are listed, as sequenced in a study of regulatory T cells in long-lasting Graves disease. With iRepertoire HTBI primers and Arm-PCR of CDR3 regions, TCR beta libraries were built. Using its own MiXCR run on the multiplex PCR reads, TCRdb lists one record per CDR3 protein. The sample records about 450,000 distinct CDR3 sequences, less than 15% being singletons. The time point was: newly diagnosed GD, antithyroid drugs for less than 3 months. The TCR library used RNA extracted from PBMCs. These data also formed part of another study, on T cells in Graves' hyperthyroidism and ophthalmopathy.

This specimen consisted of peripheral blood mononuclear cells (PBMCs), obtained at new diagnosis, from a patient treated with antithyroid drugs. Source of these receptors: a woman aged 50 to 65 with Graves disease.

This clonotype was found many times. The chain links TRBV7-2 to TRBJ2-7; D may be TRBD1 (5 bases). The CDR3 length is 14 residues. Trimming left V 1 base short and J 2 bases short, with 9 bases between. Germline values: CDR1 SGHTA, CDR2 FQGNSA. CDR3 bases: TGTGCCAGCAGCTTAGACCCCAGGGCCTACGAGCAGTACTTC. Translated, it gives CASSLDPRAYEQYF. Supplemented by reference TRBV7-2 and TRBJ2-7, the full variable domain reads GAGVSQSPSNKVTEKGKDVELRCDPISGHTALYWYRQSLGQGLEFLIYFQGNSAPDKSGLPSDRFSAERTGGSVSTLTIQRTQQEDSAVYLCASSLDPRAYEQYFGPGTRLTVT.

The table lists this clonotype with a few counts. This chain links TRBV29-1 with TRBJ2-5; D is unresolved. CDR1 SQVTM and CDR2 ANQGSEA come from the germline V gene. The CDR3 sequence is 13 residues long. The V end lost 2 bases, the J end lost 2 bases, and 9 bases lay between the germline ends. The CDR3 spells CSVETTSQETQYF. The CDR3 nucleotides read TGCAGCGTTGAAACGACAAGTCAAGAGACCCAGTACTTC.

This sequence joins TRBV30 and TRBJ1-5; 7 nucleotides match TRBD1. Unmatched junction bases numbered 13, after V lost 1 base and J lost 4 bases. Germline CDR1 GTSNPN, CDR2 SVGIG (reference sequence). CDR3 length equals 17 residues. CDR3 protein: CAWSEFPWEGANQPQHF. CDR3 bases: TGTGCCTGGAGTGAGTTCCCGTGGGAGGGGGCTAATCAGCCCCAGCATTTT.

This chain connects TRBV19 to TRBJ2-2; perhaps D is TRBD1 or TRBD2 (6 bases each). The CDR3 contains 15 residues. Germline V gene lookup returns CDR1 LNHDA and CDR2 SQIVND (reference sequence). V lost 9 bases and J lost 0, with 14 bases in between. The CDR3 region is CASRKGGANTGELFF. The CDR3 DNA follows: TGTGCCAGCAGGAAGGGGGGCGCGAACACCGGGGAGCTGTTTTTT.

The chain is built from TRBV28 and TRBJ2-2; D is ambiguous. This CDR3 spans 15 amino acids. V was cut by 7 bases and J by 3 bases, with 15 bases left in between. CDR1 and CDR2 from the germline V gene are MDHEN and SYDVKM. The CDR3 here is CASTDTRAHTGELFF. In DNA, the CDR3 is TGTGCCAGCACCGACACTCGGGCCCACACCGGGGAGCTGTTTTTT.

This clonotype was detected only a few times. The rearrangement links TRBV6-5 to TRBJ1-2; 7 bases map to TRBD1. The length of the CDR3 is 17 residues. Germline CDR1 MNHEY, CDR2 SVGAGI. V dropped 4 bases and J dropped 4; count of bases not matched to a gene: 15. For the CDR3, the DNA is TGTGCCAGCAGTTCAACTTATAACAGGGACAGCAGCTATGGCTACACCTTC. Translating it yields CASSSTYNRDSSYGYTF.

Many counts were recorded for this clonotype. The chain has TRBV2 and TRBJ2-4; possibly TRBD1 or TRBD2 for D (5 bases each). Germline assignment: CDR1 SNHLY and CDR2 FYNNEI. V was clipped by 6 bases and J by 7 bases, with 19 bases between them. The CDR3 covers 15 residues. This chain's CDR3 is CASSPGTRDGNIQYF. The CDR3 DNA reads as TGTGCCAGCAGCCCCGGGACCCGGGACGGGAACATTCAGTACTTC.

This clonotype came up many times. The chain has TRBV5-6 and TRBJ1-2; 10 bases line up with TRBD1. The CDR3 is 21 amino acids. The V segment lost 0 bases and the J segment 3 bases; nucleotides outside the gene matches: 20. CDR1 SGHDT and CDR2 YYEEEE come from the germline V gene. CDR3 DNA: TGTGCCAGCAGCTTGGCCTACATCGGTCCCGGGACAGGGGACCCAGACTATGGCTACACCTTC. It encodes CASSLAYIGPGTGDPDYGYTF.

This clonotype turned up a few times. The chain carries TRBV28 and TRBJ1-6; D unresolved. Trimming took off 1 base at V and 10 bases at J, with 8 bases between the two ends. Germline V gene data show CDR1 as MDHEN and CDR2 as SYDVKM. The CDR3 is made up of 13 amino acids. CDR3 DNA sequence: TGTGCCAGCAGTTTATCCCCTCCATCACCCCTCCACTTT. Translation: CASSLSPPSPLHF. Supplemented by reference TRBV28 and TRBJ1-6, the full variable domain reads DVKVTQSSRYLVKRTGEKVFLECVQDMDHENMFWYRQDPGLGLRLIYFSYDVKMKEKGDIPEGYSVSREKKERFSLILESASTNQTSMYLCASSLSPPSPLHFGNGTRLTVT.

The chain combines TRBV3-1 with TRBJ1-2; D ambiguous. Germline V gene data show CDR1 as LGHDT and CDR2 as YNNKEL (reference sequence). Trimming took off 2 bases at V and 0 bases at J, with 10 bases between the two ends. This CDR3 contains 15 residues. For the CDR3, the DNA is TGTGCCAGCAGCCAATCGCCAGGAACTAACTATGGCTACACCTTC. Encoded protein: CASSQSPGTNYGYTF.

There are a few counts of this clonotype. The chain couples TRBV7-9 to TRBJ2-3; D ambiguous. Trimming cost V 3 bases and J 4 bases, with 8 bases left between them. Per the germline V gene, CDR1 is SEHNR and CDR2 is FQNEAQ (reference sequence). CDR3 length: 13 amino acids. The CDR3 loop is CASSLSASDTQYF. The CDR3 bases are TGTGCCAGCAGCTTGTCGGCTTCAGATACGCAGTATTTT.

This clonotype was seen ten or more times. V and J are TRBV28 and TRBJ2-7, with D unresolved. Germline CDR1 and CDR2: MDHEN and SYDVKM. Trimming pared 8 bases from V and 3 bases from J, leaving 20 bases between. This CDR3 is built from 15 residues. CDR3 nucleotides: TGTGCCAGCTCCCTCCTCTCAGCCACCCTCTACGAGCAGTACTTC. Encoded protein: CASSLLSATLYEQYF.

The J gene is TRBJ2-1, the V gene TRBV7-9; D unclear. CDR3 length: 18 residues. The V end lost 5 bases, the J end lost 0 bases, and 20 bases lay between the germline ends. Germline V gene lookup returns CDR1 SEHNR and CDR2 FQNEAQ (reference sequence). This chain's CDR3 is CASSPLISFSASYNEQFF. CDR3 sequence (DNA): TGTGCCAGCAGCCCATTGATTTCCTTTAGTGCCTCCTACAATGAGCAGTTCTTC.

This clonotype was found a few times. The CDR3: CASSGDSSGNTIYF. The CDR3 region has the DNA TGTGCCAGCAGTGGGGACAGCTCTGGAAACACCATATATTTT. The chain recombines TRBV6-1 with TRBJ1-3, with TRBD1 identical over 7 bases. Germline V CDR1 and CDR2: MNHNS, SASEGT. V trimming: 4 bases; J trimming: 0 bases; junction bases outside the gene matches: 0. CDR3 length: 14 amino acids.

This clonotype was recorded a few times. V and J are TRBV7-2 and TRBJ2-1, with D possibly being TRBD2 (6 bases). This CDR3 spans 17 amino acids. Per germline, CDR1 SGHTA and CDR2 FQGNSA. With 4 bases removed from V and 4 bases from J, the gap between germline ends came to 20 bases. The CDR3 here is CASSWASGGGPYNEQFF. The CDR3 bases are TGTGCCAGCAGCTGGGCCTCGGGCGGAGGGCCTTACAATGAGCAGTTCTTC.

This clonotype occurred a few times. The chain is built from TRBV4-1 and TRBJ2-5, with a possible D match to TRBD1 (5 bases). The germline gives CDR1 MGHRA, CDR2 YSYEKL. Trimming pared 8 bases from V and 1 base from J, leaving 14 bases between. The CDR3 is made up of 14 amino acids. The CDR3 coding sequence is TGCGCCAGCGGAAACGACAGAATCCAAGAGACCCAGTACTTC. It is translated as CASGNDRIQETQYF.

This clonotype was found many times. The genes are TRBV28 and TRBJ2-3; D ambiguous. The V gene's germline CDR1 is MDHEN and CDR2 SYDVKM. This CDR3 contains 16 residues. The V end was cut by 8 bases, the J end by 2 bases, with 20 bases between. DNA of the CDR3: TGTGCCAGCTCAGCAGTGATAGCAGCAGTCACAGATACGCAGTATTTT. Translating it yields CASSAVIAAVTDTQYF.

The rearrangement joins TRBV9 to TRBJ1-1; no reliable D call. This CDR3 region has 14 residues. V gave up 0 bases and J gave up 5 bases, with 11 bases separating them. Per the germline V gene, CDR1 is SGDLS and CDR2 is YYNGEE. The DNA for the CDR3 is TGTGCCAGCAGCGTAGCCAGCGGGTCTACTGAAGCTTTCTTT. It is translated as CASSVASGSTEAFF.

This clonotype came up many times. This chain links TRBV7-9 with TRBJ1-1, with D uncertain. Germline V lookup: CDR1 SEHNR, CDR2 FQNEAQ (reference sequence). The CDR3 runs to 13 residues. The V and J ends lost 0 bases and 6 bases respectively, with 8 bases between them. The CDR3 DNA follows: TGTGCCAGCAGCTTAGCGGGAAGTCCTGAAGCTTTCTTT. Protein product: CASSLAGSPEAFF. The full variable domain, its missing parts supplied by reference TRBV7-9 and TRBJ1-1, is DTGVSQNPRHKITKRGQNVTFRCDPISEHNRLYWYRQTLGQGPEFLTYFQNEAQLEKSRLLSDRFSAERPKGSFSTLEIQRTEQGDSAMYLCASSLAGSPEAFFGQGTRLTVV.

The V and J genes are TRBV6-2 or TRBV6-3 and TRBJ1-2; D is perhaps TRBD1 (6 bases). This CDR3 region has 11 residues. Trimming shortened V by 8 bases and J by 5 bases, and 9 bases separated the two germline ends. Germline values: CDR1 MNHEY, CDR2 SVGEGT. The CDR3 is CASHRVYGYTF. The CDR3 coding sequence is TGTGCCAGCCACAGGGTTTATGGCTACACCTTC.

In its sample, this clonotype was seen many times. This chain uses TRBV5-1 with TRBJ2-3, with a weak D call TRBD2 (6 bases). The CDR3 is 14 amino acids. Trimming took off 7 bases at V and 2 bases at J, with 14 bases between the two ends. Germline CDR1 and CDR2: SGHRS and YFSETQ. The CDR3, as DNA: TGCGCCAGCTCCGAATGGACTATCACAGATACGCAGTATTTT. This gives the protein CASSEWTITDTQYF.

V and J are TRBV19 and TRBJ2-2; 9 nucleotides line up with TRBD1. CDR3 length equals 14 residues. Germline CDR1 reads LNHDA; CDR2 reads SQIVND (reference sequence). The trim removed 6 bases at V and 5 bases at J, leaving 4 bases unmatched. In nucleotides, the CDR3 is TGTGCCAGTAGCAACAGGGGGCGAACCGGGGAGCTGTTTTTT. Translating it yields CASSNRGRTGELFF.

This clonotype was seen repeatedly, ten times or more. The V gene is TRBV6-1, the J gene TRBJ1-2; 7 bases fit TRBD1. V was pared by 6 bases and J by 2 bases, with 6 bases of the junction left unmatched. The CDR3 totals 14 residues. Germline V gives CDR1 MNHNS, CDR2 SASEGT. The CDR3 loop reads CASRPIQGNYGYTF. The CDR3 DNA follows: TGTGCCAGCAGGCCCATACAGGGGAACTATGGCTACACCTTC.

This chain connects TRBV30 to TRBJ2-2, with TRBD2 matching 7 bases. The ends lost 3 bases at V and 7 bases at J; junction bases unmatched: 2. Germline CDR1 is GTSNPN and CDR2 is SVGIG (reference sequence). The CDR3 sequence is 12 residues long. DNA of the CDR3: TGTGCCTGGAGCCGGACTAGCGGGGAGCTGTTTTTT. Translating gives CAWSRTSGELFF.

This clonotype came up once. The junction does not match germline at one end; this may be a read error. The chain joins TRBV5-4 to TRBJ1-5; D remains unclear. The CDR3 loop spans 14 amino acids. Looked up from germline, CDR1 is SGHNT and CDR2 is YYREEE (reference sequence). CDR3 sequence (DNA): TGTACCAGCAGCTTGGACCCAAAGGATCAGCCCCAGCATTTT. Encoded protein: CTSSLDPKDQPQHF.

Ten or more counts support this clonotype. This chain uses TRBV7-9 with TRBJ2-3; D is uncertain. CDR1 is SEHNR, CDR2 FQNEAQ, per germline (reference sequence). The CDR3 is 14 residues long. Trimming removed 11 bases from V and 2 bases from J, with 17 bases in between. CDR3 in amino acids: CALKGGMITDTQYF. The DNA of the CDR3 is TGTGCCTTAAAAGGCGGAATGATCACAGATACGCAGTATTTT.

With respect to this clonotype: A junction end diverges from the germline sequence, so it may reflect a read error. The chain has TRBV5-1 and TRBJ2-7; 14 nucleotides agree with TRBD2. Per the germline V gene, CDR1 is SGHRS and CDR2 is YFSETQ. The CDR3 spans 13 residues. CDR3 amino acids: CASSRGLAGEQCF. DNA for the CDR3: TGCGCCAGCAGCAGGGGACTAGCGGGGGAGCAGTGCTTC.

This clonotype was seen ten or more times. The chain carries TRBV5-8 and TRBJ2-5; possible D gene TRBD2, 5 bases. Germline CDR1 SGHTS, CDR2 YDEGEE. V gave up 1 base and J gave up 1 base, with 8 bases separating them. The CDR3 is 14 amino acids. The DNA of the CDR3 is TGTGCCAGCAGCTTGTCGGGGATCCAAGAGACCCAGTACTTC. It yields the protein CASSLSGIQETQYF.

This clonotype was detected ten times or more. This chain uses TRBV18 with TRBJ2-7; 8 bases agree with TRBD2. Per germline, CDR1 KGHSH and CDR2 LQKENI. V trimming: 6 bases; J trimming: 4 bases; junction bases outside the gene matches: 11. The CDR3 sequence is 15 residues long. The CDR3 region is CASSRSGSEGYEQYF. CDR3 sequence (DNA): TGTGCCAGCTCTCGGAGCGGGAGTGAGGGATACGAGCAGTACTTC. Using reference TRBV18 and TRBJ2-7 for the parts outside the CDR3, the full variable domain is NAGVMQNPRHLVRRRGQEARLRCSPMKGHSHVYWYRQLPEEGLKFMVYLQKENIIDESGMPKERFSAEFPKEGPSILRIQQVVRGDSAAYFCASSRSGSEGYEQYFGPGTRLTVT.

This clonotype was seen repeatedly, ten times or more. V usage is TRBV30 and J usage is TRBJ2-3; 12 nucleotides match TRBD2. J lost 2 bases, V lost 3 bases, and 9 bases had no gene match. CDR3 length: 17 amino acids. Germline CDR1 and CDR2: GTSNPN and SVGIG (reference sequence). CDR3 in DNA: TGTGCCTGGAGCACCGCTAGGACTAGCGGGACCACAGATACGCAGTATTTT. It is translated as CAWSTARTSGTTDTQYF.

This rearrangement joins TRBV6-1 to TRBJ1-5, with 9 bases that match TRBD1. Germline V gene lookup returns CDR1 MNHNS and CDR2 SASEGT. This CDR3 comprises 19 residues. V gave up 5 bases and J gave up 6 bases; unmatched junction bases: 20. The CDR3 protein is CASSTQGARRVQSVQPQHF. As DNA, the CDR3 is TGTGCCAGCAGTACACAGGGGGCGCGAAGGGTTCAATCAGTTCAGCCCCAGCATTTT.

This clonotype was counted ten times or more. The chain links TRBV7-3 to TRBJ2-3; the match to TRBD2 covers 7 bases. This CDR3 comprises 17 residues. CDR1 is SGHTA and CDR2 is FQGTGA in the germline V gene. V lost 4 bases and J lost 4; bases outside the gene matches: 14. This CDR3 reads CASSSLSGGSFADTQYF. CDR3 in DNA: TGTGCCAGCAGCTCCCTAAGTGGCGGGAGTTTCGCAGATACGCAGTATTTT.